This TCR beta chain derives from a study of Ad26.COV2.S vaccination and SARS-CoV-2 variants. The overall study: Donor joined the COV1001 Ad26.COV2.S trial arm. Intramuscular Ad26.COV2.S at 5x10^10 or 1x10^11 viral particles.

Assay used: immunoSEQ multiplex PCR; TCRdb lists only in-frame clones, some missing. The sample includes about 480,000 clones, roughly nine tenths of them seen just once. Trimming took 6 bases from V and 2 from J, leaving 11 bases between them. Germline lookup yields CDR1 MNHEY and CDR2 SMNVEV (reference sequence). This CDR3 comprises 13 residues. Treatment: 15 to 20 received Ad26.COV2.S at low or high dose, single or two shots; about 5 received placebo; per-sample allocation not given. Day 63 after the first vaccine or placebo injection was the time point for sampling. A Boston donor was an adult aged 18-55 years.

The starting material was peripheral blood, obtained in a trial of Ad26.COV2.S vaccine versus placebo. The gene calls are TRBV27 and TRBJ2-7; D is possibly TRBD1 or TRBD2 (5 bases each). This clonotype was obtained from a person between 18 and 60 years old who received the Ad26.COV2.S COVID-19 vaccine or a placebo. The CDR3 region has the DNA TGTGCCAGCAGCGGGGACGGTACCTACGAGCAGTACTTC. Its protein is CASSGDGTYEQYF.